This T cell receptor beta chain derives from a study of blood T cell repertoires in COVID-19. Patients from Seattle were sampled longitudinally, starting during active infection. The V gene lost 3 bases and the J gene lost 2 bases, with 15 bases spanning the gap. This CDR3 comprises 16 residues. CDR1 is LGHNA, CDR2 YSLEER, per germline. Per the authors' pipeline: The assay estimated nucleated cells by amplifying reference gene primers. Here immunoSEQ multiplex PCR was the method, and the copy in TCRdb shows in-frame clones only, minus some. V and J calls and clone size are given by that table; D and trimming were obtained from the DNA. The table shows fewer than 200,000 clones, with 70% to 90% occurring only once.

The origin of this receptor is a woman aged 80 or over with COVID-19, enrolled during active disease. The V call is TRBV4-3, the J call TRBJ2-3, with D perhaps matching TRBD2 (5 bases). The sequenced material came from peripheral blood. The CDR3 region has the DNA TGCGCCAGCAGCCAGGAGGCCCGACCTAACACAGATACGCAGTATTTT. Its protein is CASSQEARPNTDTQYF.